This TCR beta chain was recorded in a study of cytomegalovirus exposure and HLA in healthy donors (dated by TCRdb to about 2017). Context from the whole study: An earlier analysis of some 500 of the donors reported about 290 Gb of sequence data and 117 million unique TCR beta sequences from about 179 million T cells. An early release covering roughly 640 HLA-typed donors comprised roughly 300 gigabases of sequencing data and approximately 85 million unique TCR sequences. Among the approximately 420 genotyped donors, approximately 81% belonged to the genetic ancestry cluster associated with self-reported Caucasian donors. The study aimed to test whether signatures of past pathogen exposure could be identified by cataloging public T cell receptors. The study profiled the T cell repertoires of 500 to 800 subjects by immunosequencing and related them to cytomegalovirus serostatus. A separate validation cohort of over 95 different subjects was used in addition to the roughly 670-subject first cohort. High-throughput TCR immunosequencing, statistical association of individual TCRs with disease status, and machine learning were combined to predict cytomegalovirus infection status. A later analysis re-examined previously published TCR beta repertoires from 610 or so donors and added high-resolution HLA genotyping to investigate patterns of TCR occurrence. Rather than using new phenotypic data, the later analysis identified candidate immune exposures from TCR beta sequences and from how often those sequences occurred across donors. An earlier analysis of 587 of the donors used high-throughput TCR beta sequencing to judge whether each TCR beta V gene segment behaved as functional or pseudogenic. Donor age, sex, ethnicity and CMV serostatus were compiled alongside the repertoire data. Genome-wide SNP genotypes for about 65% of the roughly 670 donors were used in a later genetic analysis, which treated that subset as a discovery cohort. All discovery cohort repertoires had been generated on a single sequencing platform. Class I and class II HLA loci were covered by the typing at four-digit resolution. Typing coverage varied by locus: about 620-630 donors for A, B, C, DRB1 and DQB1; more than 500 for DQA1; more than 600 for DPA1; 450 to 480 for DPB1. Several DR-DQ haplotypes were treated as single units for association and clustering because of strong linkage in the cohort. Across some 400 genotyped donors of the cohort, an average of roughly 200,000 unique TCR beta nucleotide sequences per donor were sequenced, and 15% to 20% of those sequences were non-productive. Broad study findings and their caveats: The study listed approximately 150 TCR beta chains as associated with cytomegalovirus. For the cohort, immune exposure information was limited to CMV serostatus. Assigning TCR associations to individual alleles was difficult when HLA alleles, especially DR and DQ, strongly co-occurred. Compared with the approximately 670-donor mean, donors in an Asian-associated ancestry cluster had fewer N-insertions in productive TCRs, according to a later genetic analysis. In a later analysis, HLA-associated TCR beta chains showed more clonal expansion and lower generation probabilities than non-associated chains that were equally common. A later analysis found that most CMV-associated TCR beta chains appeared HLA-restricted, with HLA associations seemingly driven largely by CMV exposure. In a later analysis, the rate of TCR association differed among HLA loci, with DRB1 alleles having the most associated TCRs and HLA-C alleles having the fewest. A group of highly shared sequence variants was considered likely to be a technical artifact of the sequencing pipeline. Presence/absence analyses assumed roughly uniform sequencing depth across donors, an assumption that may not hold. Broadly in line with IMGT annotations, most TCR beta V segments showed up in productive rearrangements about 87% or about 30% of the time in an earlier analysis of 450 to 600 of the donors. In vitro tests confirmed that a few of the cytomegalovirus-associated TCR beta chains recognize cytomegalovirus antigens. Cytomegalovirus status was reported to be diagnosed by the classifier with high specificity and sensitivity in both the original and validation cohorts. The 87-base-pair reads could not distinguish some IMGT-functional V segments, including TRBV6-2 and TRBV6-3, so those segments were excluded. HLA typing was unavailable for some donors at each locus, so association tests used only the typed subset. The authors suggested that the approach could potentially be extended to other disease states and immunological phenotypes. Several of the top co-occurrence clusters appeared to be linked to parvovirus B19, influenza, CMV and Epstein-Barr virus, according to a later analysis. Most TCR sequences were seen in very few donors, while some public TCRs were found in many individuals. Correlated functional status among segregating V segments might reflect linkage disequilibrium, but an unknown experimental factor could not be ruled out. V-gene and J-gene trimming of TCR beta chains was associated with a missense DCLRE1C variant in a later genetic analysis, and the association was replicated in an independent cohort. At a false discovery rate of 0.05, a later analysis linked 16,000 or so TCR beta sequences to specific HLA alleles. The cohort was sequenced for TCR beta chains only, and without alpha or paired-chain data the features that could be detected were limited. Because counts were too low, roughly 16 rarely observed V segments, including chromosome 9 orphons, were left out of the earlier analysis of approximately 580 of the donors. A further reported finding was that TCR beta sequences accurately predicted the HLA-A and HLA-B alleles for most subjects in the first cohort.

Per the germline V gene (reference sequence), LNHDA is the CDR1 and SQIVND is the CDR2. The CDR3 sequence holds 14 residues, the cysteine and phenylalanine included. Just CDR3 DNA is preserved here, 42 bases in frame from base 1. After removal of 5 bases from V and 4 bases from J, the junction retains 6 bases not matched to a gene. The cohort was made up of approximately 670 healthy bone marrow donors. All cohort members were sampled while nominally healthy, although unrecorded immune exposures were likely present. The donor was CMV seronegative and was included in the group of a few hundred seronegative cohort members. A peripheral blood sample was collected from each donor, and TCR beta sequencing was performed on peripheral blood mononuclear cells. The Qiagen DNeasy Blood Extraction Kit was used to extract genomic DNA from the blood cell samples. Remarks on this clone: It has no known antigen specificity. No base quality values were provided; no much bigger clone lies one nucleotide off.

The method behind the library was the immunoSEQ multiplex PCR assay. A mixture of 60 forward primers for TCR Vbeta segments and 13 reverse primers for TCR Jbeta segments was used in the multiplex PCR. The CDR3 region of rearranged TCR beta genes was amplified from genomic DNA by a multiplex PCR assay. The amplified TCR beta libraries were sequenced on the Illumina HiSeq System as 87-base-pair reads. Processing in the source paper ran as follows. In a later analysis, roughly 80 million unique TCR beta chains were counted across the 500 to 850 repertoires, and approximately 11 million of these chains were shared by at least two donors. A nearest-neighbor algorithm error-corrected the raw reads and collapsed the reads into unique sequences, merging closely related sequences to remove PCR and sequencing errors. CDR3 sequences were aligned to IMGT reference sequences to assign V, D and J gene segments. Each retained sequence needed at least a six-nucleotide match to both a V gene segment and a J gene segment. Rearrangements were called productive when the CDR3 lacked stop codons and stayed in frame with V and J; all others were non-productive. CDR3 was defined according to IMGT convention as the region running from the second conserved V-encoded cysteine to the conserved J-encoded phenylalanine. In an earlier analysis of around 600 of the donors, sequences lacking an unambiguous match to a single V gene segment were excluded. In an earlier analysis of 587 of the donors, a V segment was called functional when productive rearrangements were above 56.7%, and segregating when the standard deviation between donors exceeded 5%. A statistical classification framework was built for diagnosing cytomegalovirus status from the catalog of TCR beta chain sequences. In a later analysis, TCR nucleotide sequences were compared against IMGT/GENE-DB human TR gene sequences so that V and J genes could be assigned. Using the TCRdist pipeline, a later analysis assigned CDR3 sequences along with most-parsimonious VDJ recombination scenarios. In a later analysis, each TCR beta chain was defined by its CDR3 amino acid sequence together with its V-gene family, and reads lacking a unique V-gene family were excluded. In a later analysis, a few hundred highly shared, low-generation-probability nucleotide sequences were removed to address suspected cross-contamination and a sequencing artifact. In a later analysis, a clonal expansion index was calculated for each public chain from normalized within-repertoire ranks of inferred template counts. In a later analysis, generation probabilities were computed with a VDJ recombination model fitted to out-of-frame rearrangements, and the resulting probabilities were checked against IGoR. In a later analysis, hypergeometric tests were used to score TCR-TCR, TCR-HLA and TCR-CMV co-occurrence, with a repertoire-size bias correction applied to TCR pairs. To estimate false discovery rates, a later analysis permuted the HLA or CMV assignments 20 times. In a later analysis, co-occurring TCRs were grouped using DBSCAN, and TCRdist sequence similarity was added for clustering within HLA-allele-positive subsets. For co-occurrence clustering, repertoires with fewer than 30,000 or more than 120,000 public chains were excluded, along with five repertoires with anomalous nucleotide sharing. TCRdb retrieved this table from immuneACCESS and kept in-frame rearrangements only. Not all clones are present; in checked studies, unresolved V genes account for under half, and no reason is known for the remainder. V, J and clone size derive from that table, while D and trimming were established from the DNA sequence. Here the sample has about 130,000 clones; around 70% occur a single time. The biggest ten clones account for roughly 7% of the sample.

Sequencing was performed on PBMCs. The V and J genes are TRBV19 and TRBJ1-1, with TRBD1 matching 8 junction bases. This receptor was taken from a male donor in good health and CMV-seronegative. For the CDR3, the sequence is CASSETGATTEAFF. The DNA sequence is given as TGTGCCAGTAGTGAGACAGGGGCGACCACTGAAGCTTTCTTT.